These T cell receptor beta chains were read from a single sample in a study of cytomegalovirus exposure and HLA in healthy donors. Assay used: immunoSEQ multiplex PCR; TCRdb lists only in-frame clones, some missing. The profile covers 150,000 to 200,000 clones, with around 79% appearing a single time and 3.1% taken by the ten largest. Sequenced material: PBMCs. The receptors originated from a woman in her thirties or forties in good health and CMV-seronegative. CDR3s include the opening cysteine and the closing phenylalanine or tryptophan. D genes are given only for firm matches.

v_call	d_call	j_call	cdr3_nt	cdr3_aa
TRBV6-6	NA	TRBJ1-1	TGTGCCAGCGGAAGGACCCCGGGGACTGAAGCTTTCTTT	CASGRTPGTEAFF
TRBV2	NA	TRBJ1-4	TGTGCCAGCAGTGTGGAAGCGATGACTAATGAAAAACTGTTTTTT	CASSVEAMTNEKLFF
TRBV27	NA	TRBJ2-7	TGTGCCAGCAGTTTAGGGCAGCAAGGCTACGAGCAGTACTTC	CASSLGQQGYEQYF
TRBV27	TRBD1	TRBJ1-6	TGTGCCACCCACAGGGGTTCTGACTCACCCCTCCACTTT	CATHRGSDSPLHF
TRBV5-5	TRBD1	TRBJ2-1	TGTGCCAGCAGCTTCGGCGGGACAGGTGCGTCTGAGCAGTTCTTC	CASSFGGTGASEQFF
TRBV6-1	TRBD2	TRBJ2-2	TGTGCCAGTCCGGGGGGGAACACCGGGGAGCTGTTTTTT	CASPGGNTGELFF
TRBV7-9	TRBD2	TRBJ2-3	TGTGCCAGCAGCGGACGTACTAGCGGGGGGTCAGATACGCAGTATTTT	CASSGRTSGGSDTQYF
TRBV5-1	NA	TRBJ2-2	TGCGCCAGCAGTTCTCCGGACAGATACACCGGGGAGCTGTTTTTT	CASSSPDRYTGELFF
TRBV2	NA	TRBJ2-1	TGTGCCAGCAGTGGACTGGAATACAATGAGCAGTTCTTC	CASSGLEYNEQFF
TRBV6-5	NA	TRBJ1-1	TGTGCCAGCATTCGACCGGGGTTGAACACTGAAGCTTTCTTT	CASIRPGLNTEAFF
TRBV5-6	TRBD1	TRBJ1-1	TGTGCCAGCAGCTGGGACAGGGGATACACTGAAGCTTTCTTT	CASSWDRGYTEAFF
TRBV7-3	NA	TRBJ1-3	TGTGCCAGCAGCTCACAGGGTCCTGGAAACACCATATATTTT	CASSSQGPGNTIYF